Shown below are 28 T cell receptor beta chains from a single sample sequenced in a study of T cells in Graves' hyperthyroidism and ophthalmopathy. There were TCR beta CDR3 regions amplified from RNA transcripts. First-round RT-PCR targeting the TCR CDR3 was performed with the HTBI primer set. TCRdb called the multiplex PCR reads again in MiXCR, with one record for every CDR3 protein. The table records 500,000 to 800,000 distinct CDR3 sequences, over 40% of them present only once. Material for sequencing was peripheral blood or thyroid tissue (not recorded which). Receptors originate from an adult man with Graves' disease, either hyperthyroidism or ophthalmopathy (not recorded which).

The chain combines TRBV25-1 with TRBJ1-2; TRBD1 matches 9 bases. The CDR3 covers 15 residues. V trimming: 4 bases; J trimming: 3 bases; junction bases outside the gene matches: 6. Per germline, CDR1 MGHDK and CDR2 SYGVNS. This CDR3 reads CASSARQGVDYGYTF. The CDR3 coding sequence is TGTGCCAGCAGTGCTAGACAGGGGGTTGACTATGGCTACACCTTC.

The chain joins TRBV7-9 to TRBJ1-4; 9 bases agree with TRBD1. The CDR3 length is 16 residues. Germline V lookup: CDR1 SEHNR, CDR2 FQNEAQ (reference sequence). V was pared by 2 bases and J by 4 bases, with 5 bases of the junction left unmatched. The chain's CDR3 is CASSLNRQGGNEKLFF. In DNA, the CDR3 is TGTGCCAGCAGCTTAAACCGACAGGGGGGTAATGAAAAACTGTTTTTT.

This rearrangement joins TRBV7-2 to TRBJ1-1, with D perhaps TRBD1 (6 bases). Trimming pared 4 bases from V and 1 base from J, leaving 16 bases between. The CDR3 is 16 amino acids. Germline V lookup: CDR1 SGHTA, CDR2 FQGNSA. The DNA of the CDR3 is TGTGCCAGCAGCTCCCTCTCCGGGACATGGAACACTGAAGCTTTCTTT. Translating gives CASSSLSGTWNTEAFF.

The chain joins TRBV12-3 or TRBV12-4 to TRBJ1-1; maybe TRBD1 (6 bases). The CDR3 runs 12 residues. The V end lost 5 bases, the J end lost 8 bases, and 12 bases lay between the germline ends. CDR3 nucleotides: TGTGCCAGCAGTACCCTGGGGGGCGAAGCTTTCTTT. Translation gives CASSTLGGEAFF.

This clonotype was detected a few times. The V and J genes are TRBV19 and TRBJ1-1; D remains ambiguous. The CDR3 has 13 residues. Germline V gene lookup returns CDR1 LNHDA and CDR2 SQIVND (reference sequence). The ends were cut back, 3 bases at V and 6 bases at J, with 11 bases in the middle. The CDR3 nucleotides read TGTGCCAGTAGTATCCCCCCAGGCCCTGAAGCTTTCTTT. Its translation is CASSIPPGPEAFF.

The CDR3 spells CASSQGHEYQETQYF. The DNA of the CDR3 is TGTGCCAGCAGCCAAGGGCACGAATACCAAGAGACCCAGTACTTC. J is TRBJ2-5 and V is TRBV7-9; D gene ambiguous. Germline CDR1 and CDR2: SEHNR and FQNEAQ (reference sequence). V was shortened by 5 bases and J by 0 bases, with 13 bases between the two germline ends. The CDR3 has 15 residues.

The chain recombines TRBV7-9 with TRBJ1-4; D is unclear. Germline loops: CDR1 SEHNR, CDR2 FQNEAQ (reference sequence). The CDR3 runs to 12 residues. Trimming shortened V by 4 bases and J by 8 bases, and 8 bases separated the two germline ends. The CDR3 is CASSSPFEKLFF. The DNA for the CDR3 is TGTGCCAGCAGCTCCCCGTTCGAAAAACTGTTTTTT.

In this sample, this clonotype turned up a few times. The gene calls are TRBV2 and TRBJ1-5, with D unresolved. The CDR3 is made up of 14 amino acids. Trimming removed 3 bases from V and 4 bases from J, with 10 bases in between. Germline V CDR1 and CDR2: SNHLY, FYNNEI. CDR3 residues: CASSEGRWNQPQHF. The CDR3 coding sequence is TGTGCCAGCAGTGAGGGGAGATGGAATCAGCCCCAGCATTTT.

This clonotype showed up many times. The rearrangement uses TRBV29-1 and TRBJ2-2; 10 nucleotides match TRBD2. CDR1 is SQVTM and CDR2 is ANQGSEA in the germline V gene. V lost 4 bases and J lost 4; bases outside the gene matches: 3. CDR3 length: 14 residues. The CDR3 loop is CSVGASGGTGELFF. Written as DNA, the CDR3 is TGCAGCGTTGGGGCTAGCGGGGGCACCGGGGAGCTGTTTTTT.

There are a few counts of this clonotype. CDR3 in amino acids: CSVELRGQGNTGELFF. Here the CDR3 DNA reads TGCAGCGTTGAATTGAGGGGACAGGGAAACACCGGGGAGCTGTTTTTT. This chain connects TRBV29-1 to TRBJ2-2, with 9 bases lining up with TRBD1. CDR1 is SQVTM and CDR2 is ANQGSEA in the germline V gene. V was pared by 2 bases and J by 2 bases, with 6 bases of the junction left unmatched. The CDR3 spans 16 residues.

This clonotype was counted at least ten times. The rearrangement uses TRBV2 and TRBJ2-5; 8 nucleotides agree with TRBD2. Per germline, CDR1 SNHLY and CDR2 FYNNEI. The trim removed 8 bases at V and 5 bases at J, leaving 1 base unmatched. The CDR3 runs to 11 residues. CDR3 DNA sequence: TGTGCCAGCTCGGGGGGGGAGACCCAGTACTTC. Amino acids: CASSGGETQYF.

This clonotype showed up many times. The chain links TRBV29-1 to TRBJ2-5; 8 positions match TRBD1. The CDR3 consists of 14 residues. From germline, CDR1 is SQVTM and CDR2 ANQGSEA. J was trimmed by 8 bases and V by 3 bases; bases with no gene match: 11. The CDR3: CSVDPGTGEETQYF. CDR3 DNA sequence: TGCAGCGTTGACCCCGGGACAGGCGAGGAAACCCAGTACTTC. Combining the CDR3 with reference TRBV29-1 and TRBJ2-5 gives the whole variable domain SAVISQKPSRDICQRGTSLTIQCQVDSQVTMMFWYRQQPGQSLTLIATANQGSEATYESGFVIDKFPISRPNLTFSTLTVSNMSPEDSSIYLCSVDPGTGEETQYFGPGTRLLVL.

This clonotype was seen once. The chain has TRBV2 and TRBJ1-5; D might be TRBD1 (5 bases). The CDR3 runs 15 residues. Germline V gene sequence: CDR1 SNHLY, CDR2 FYNNEI. V dropped 4 bases and J dropped 4 bases, with 14 bases sitting between them. DNA of the CDR3: TGTGCCAGCAGTGCCCTGGGACGTCCGAATCAGCCCCAGCATTTT. Its protein product is CASSALGRPNQPQHF.

J is TRBJ1-2 and V is TRBV29-1, with D maybe TRBD1 (5 bases). Germline CDR1 is SQVTM and CDR2 is ANQGSEA. This CDR3 contains 11 residues. V lost 3 bases and J 7 bases, leaving 9 bases between the germline ends. CDR3 in amino acids: CSVDRGSGYTF. CDR3 sequence (DNA): TGCAGCGTTGATAGGGGATCTGGCTACACCTTC.

On this clonotype itself: No conserved phenylalanine or tryptophan ends this CDR3, so it is likely a read error. This rearrangement joins TRBV5-1 to TRBJ2-6; the D gene is possibly TRBD1 (6 bases). The V end was cut by 0 bases, the J end by 3 bases, with 16 bases between. This CDR3 is built from 18 residues. Germline CDR1 is SGHRS and CDR2 is YFSETQ. The CDR3 DNA reads TGCGCCAGCAGCTTGGCCGGGGCAGGGGAACATGGGGCCAACGTCCTGACTTGC. Translation gives CASSLAGAGEHGANVLTC.

This clonotype was seen at least ten times. A read error may account for a junction end that differs from germline. The J gene is TRBJ1-2, the V gene TRBV7-9, with D possibly matching TRBD1 (5 bases). The germline CDR1 and CDR2 sequences are SEHNR and FQNEAQ (reference sequence). The CDR3 contains 14 residues. CDR3 nucleotide sequence: TGTGCCAGCAGTTTAGCCGGGACCCTGGGAGGCTACACCTTC. It translates to CASSLAGTLGGYTF.

The V call is TRBV28, the J call TRBJ1-6; weak D call: TRBD1 (5 bases). Between the trimmed V and J ends, which lost 2 bases and 4 bases, there was a span of 9 bases. Germline CDR1 is MDHEN and CDR2 is SYDVKM. There are 15 residues in the CDR3. The DNA for the CDR3 is TGTGCCAGCAGTTTAGGCAGGGTTTATAATTCACCCCTCCACTTT. As protein: CASSLGRVYNSPLHF.

As to this clonotype: A read error is possible here, since a much larger clone lies one base away. The CDR3 protein is CATSEARGAYYQPQHF. CDR3 in DNA: TGTGCCACCAGTGAAGCGCGAGGGGCGTATTATCAGCCCCAGCATTTT. V usage is TRBV24-1 and J usage is TRBJ1-5; tentative D call: TRBD1 (5 bases). The CDR3 is 16 residues long. Deletions cut 4 bases from V and 5 bases from J, with 17 bases between. Germline loops: CDR1 KGHDR, CDR2 SFDVKD.

The V and J genes are TRBV29-1 and TRBJ2-7, with D unclear. Trimming took 1 base from V and 2 from J, leaving 6 bases between them. The germline gives CDR1 SQVTM, CDR2 ANQGSEA. This CDR3 is 12 amino acids long. CDR3 in DNA: TGCAGCGTTGAAGGCCGAACCTACGAGCAGTACTTC. Its protein product is CSVEGRTYEQYF.

This chain uses TRBV10-2 with TRBJ2-1, with D maybe TRBD1 (6 bases). The CDR3 consists of 13 residues. With 4 bases removed from V and 4 bases from J, the gap between germline ends came to 8 bases. Germline CDR1 WSHSY, CDR2 SAAADI. The CDR3 DNA is TGCGCCAGCAGTGTAGGGGGTTACAATGAGCAGTTCTTC. This gives the protein CASSVGGYNEQFF.

This clonotype was recorded many times. J is TRBJ1-2 and V is TRBV25-1; perhaps TRBD1 as D (5 bases). V lost 1 base and J lost 4, with 22 bases in between. The germline gives CDR1 MGHDK, CDR2 SYGVNS. The CDR3 consists of 18 residues. The DNA of the CDR3 is TGTGCCAGCAGTGAATCCGGTCGGGGCCCTACCTTTGGCTATGGCTACACCTTC. It specifies CASSESGRGPTFGYGYTF.

The chain is built from TRBV7-9 and TRBJ2-7; 11 bases align to TRBD1. The trim removed 2 bases at V and 3 bases at J, leaving 15 bases unmatched. This CDR3 contains 19 residues. CDR1 and CDR2 from the germline V gene are SEHNR and FQNEAQ (reference sequence). CDR3 nucleotides: TGTGCCAGCAGCTTAAATCAAGGAGACCGGGACAGGGGGGACTACGAGCAGTACTTC. The encoded protein is CASSLNQGDRDRGDYEQYF.

The chain couples TRBV7-2 to TRBJ1-5, with 8 bases matching TRBD1. TRBJ2-3 matches the DNA end more closely, so the J call is doubtful. This CDR3 is built from 14 residues. CDR1 SGHTA and CDR2 FQGNSA come from the germline V gene. The CDR3, as DNA: TGTGCCAGCAGTTCCGGACAGGGCTATCAGCCCCAGTATTTT. This translates into CASSSGQGYQPQYF.

The rearrangement uses TRBV6-5 and TRBJ1-5; the D is unclear. Germline V gene data show CDR1 as MNHEY and CDR2 as SVGAGI. V lost 4 bases and J 2 bases, leaving 9 bases between the germline ends. The CDR3 covers 14 residues. DNA of the CDR3: TGTGCCAGCAGTTTCGGTGTTCGCAATCAGCCCCAGCATTTT. Amino acids: CASSFGVRNQPQHF.

This chain connects TRBV5-1 to TRBJ1-1; unclear D gene. Trimming left V 0 bases short and J 10 bases short, with 4 bases between. Germline CDR1 SGHRS, CDR2 YFSETQ. The CDR3 covers 10 residues. CDR3 in DNA: TGCGCCAGCAGCTTGGTCGGAGCTTTCTTT. This sequence encodes CASSLVGAFF.

This rearrangement joins TRBV2 to TRBJ1-6; TRBD1 is a possible D gene (5 bases). CDR1 SNHLY and CDR2 FYNNEI come from the germline V gene. Trimming stripped 6 bases from V and 7 bases from J, with 13 bases between. This CDR3 comprises 14 residues. The DNA for the CDR3 is TGTGCCAGCAGAGGCAGGGCAGGGAATTCACCCCTCCACTTT. Amino acid sequence: CASRGRAGNSPLHF.

As regards this clonotype: Possible read error: a much larger clone is one base away. Lacking the conserved final phenylalanine or tryptophan, this CDR3 likely reflects a read error. The chain has TRBV20-1 and TRBJ1-2, with D perhaps matching TRBD1 (5 bases). The CDR3 sequence is 13 residues long. The V end was cut by 3 bases, the J end by 8 bases, with 16 bases between. Looked up from germline, CDR1 is DFQATT and CDR2 is SNEGSKA (reference sequence). As DNA, the CDR3 is TGCAGTGCTAGTGCCCGAGGGGTATGGGGCTACACCTCC. It specifies CSASARGVWGYTS.

In its sample, this clonotype was seen many times. The V and J genes are TRBV12-3 or TRBV12-4 and TRBJ1-3; tentatively, D is TRBD1 (5 bases). The CDR3 length is 12 residues. V was cut by 8 bases and J by 4 bases, with 9 bases left in between. The DNA for the CDR3 is TGTGCCAGCCAGGCAGGGGGAAACACCATATATTTT. As protein: CASQAGGNTIYF.